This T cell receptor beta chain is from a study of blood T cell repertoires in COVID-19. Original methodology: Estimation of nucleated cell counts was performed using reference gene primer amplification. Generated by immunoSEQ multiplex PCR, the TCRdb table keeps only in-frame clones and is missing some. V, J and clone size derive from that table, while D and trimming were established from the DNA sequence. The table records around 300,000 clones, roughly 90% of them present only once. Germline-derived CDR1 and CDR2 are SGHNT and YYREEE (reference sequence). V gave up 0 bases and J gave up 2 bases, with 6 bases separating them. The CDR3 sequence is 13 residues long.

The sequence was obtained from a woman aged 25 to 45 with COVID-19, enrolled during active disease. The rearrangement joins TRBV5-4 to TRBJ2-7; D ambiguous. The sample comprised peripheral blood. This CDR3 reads CASSLGAAYEQYF. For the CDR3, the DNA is TGTGCCAGCAGCTTGGGGGCAGCCTACGAGCAGTACTTC. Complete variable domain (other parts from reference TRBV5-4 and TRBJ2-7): ETGVTQSPTHLIKTRGQQVTLRCSSQSGHNTVSWYQQALGQGPQFIFQYYREEENGRGNFPPRFSGLQFPNYSSELNVNALELDDSALYLCASSLGAAYEQYFGPGTRLTVT.